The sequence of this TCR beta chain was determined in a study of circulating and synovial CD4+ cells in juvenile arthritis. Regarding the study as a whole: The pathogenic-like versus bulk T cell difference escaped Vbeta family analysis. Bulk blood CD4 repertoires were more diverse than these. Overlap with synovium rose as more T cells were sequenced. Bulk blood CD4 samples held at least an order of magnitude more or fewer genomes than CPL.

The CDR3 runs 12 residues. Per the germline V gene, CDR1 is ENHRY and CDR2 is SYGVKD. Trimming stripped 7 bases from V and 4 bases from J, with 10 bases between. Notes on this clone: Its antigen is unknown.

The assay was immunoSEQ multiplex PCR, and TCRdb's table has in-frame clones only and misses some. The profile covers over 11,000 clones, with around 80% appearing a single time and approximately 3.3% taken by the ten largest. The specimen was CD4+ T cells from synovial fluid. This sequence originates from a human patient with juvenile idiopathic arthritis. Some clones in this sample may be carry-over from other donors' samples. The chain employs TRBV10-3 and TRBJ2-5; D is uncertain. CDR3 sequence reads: CAITIFGETQYF. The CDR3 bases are TGTGCCATCACGATCTTCGGAGAGACCCAGTACTTC.